This T cell receptor (beta chain) was obtained from a study of blood T cell repertoires in COVID-19. Per the study methods: Nucleated cell number was recorded as an estimate derived from reference gene primer amplification. Profiling relied on immunoSEQ multiplex PCR, and the TCRdb table lists in-frame clones only, not all of them. D and trimming come from the DNA, and the V and J calls and clone size come from that table. The sample has about 16,000 clones, approximately 78% seen once. The CDR3 extends over 13 amino acids. V lost 6 bases and J lost 7, with 16 bases in between. The chain carries TRBV12-3 or TRBV12-4 and TRBJ2-7; perhaps TRBD2 as D (6 bases). Material: peripheral blood. This clonotype was sampled from a man in his 60s with acute or convalescent COVID-19. The CDR3 protein is CASSNSRGIEQYF. The CDR3 DNA reads TGTGCCAGCAGCAACTCGCGGGGAATTGAGCAGTACTTC.